These 21 T cell receptor beta chains came from one sample sequenced in a study of OX40 agonist ivuxolimab in advanced cancers. TCRdb keeps only in-frame clones here, not all; method: immunoSEQ multiplex PCR. The sample includes around 80,000 clones, around 85% of them seen just once. The sequencing here drew on CD4+ or CD8+ T cells sorted from blood, taken in a trial of the OX40 agonist ivuxolimab. The source is an adult with an advanced solid tumor such as melanoma, head and neck, liver or kidney cancer.

This rearrangement joins TRBV11-3 to TRBJ2-1; 10 positions match TRBD1. CDR3 length: 14 amino acids. CDR1 is SGHNT, CDR2 YENEEA, per germline. Trimming at V came to 9 bases and at J to 12 bases, leaving 14 bases not matched to a gene. The CDR3 DNA reads TGTGCCAGTGCCGGGACAGGGGTGTTGGATCGGCAGTTCTTC. Encoded protein: CASAGTGVLDRQFF. The variable domain in full, with the rest retrieved from reference TRBV11-3 and TRBJ2-1, is EAGVVQSPRYKIIEKKQPVAFWCNPISGHNTLYWYLQNLGQGPELLIRYENEEAVDDSQLPKDRFSAERLKGVDSTLKIQPAELGDSAVYLCASAGTGVLDRQFFGPGTRLTVL.

V gene TRBV18 combines with J gene TRBJ2-1, with 10 bases aligning to TRBD2. V shed 9 bases and J 2 bases; nucleotides not matched to a gene: 7. The germline V gene has CDR1 KGHSH and CDR2 LQKENI. This CDR3 has 15 residues. This CDR3 reads CASTNSGGPYNEQFF. The CDR3 DNA reads as TGTGCCAGTACCAATAGCGGGGGGCCCTACAATGAGCAGTTCTTC.

Notes on this clone: The DNA is left out, because the CDR3 cannot be placed on it with certainty; the CDR3 is given as TCRdb lists it. V is TRBV28 and J is TRBJ1-5. The CDR3 is made up of 16 amino acids, end residues included. Germline CDR1 reads MDHEN; CDR2 reads SYDVKM. The CDR3 region is CASSFLAGESNQPQHF.

The CDR3 DNA is TGTGCCAGCAGCTTAGATGAGGGACTGAACACTGAAGCTTTCTTT. Translating gives CASSLDEGLNTEAFF. The chain links TRBV11-1 to TRBJ1-1; perhaps TRBD1 as D (5 bases). Germline CDR1 and CDR2: SGHAT and FQDESV (reference sequence). This CDR3 is 15 amino acids long. Trimming removed 1 base at V and 0 bases at J, with 9 bases between.

The V gene is TRBV5-6, the J gene TRBJ2-7; 7 positions agree with TRBD1. There are 15 residues in the CDR3. Germline V gene sequence: CDR1 SGHDT, CDR2 YYEEEE. The V segment lost 4 bases and the J segment 1 base; nucleotides outside the gene matches: 8. CDR3 bases: TGTGCCAGCAGCCTCACAGGGGATGTTTCCTACGAGCAGTACTTC. Its protein is CASSLTGDVSYEQYF. The entire variable domain, with the rest obtained from reference TRBV5-6 and TRBJ2-7, is as follows: DAGVTQSPTHLIKTRGQQVTLRCSPKSGHDTVSWYQQALGQGPQFIFQYYEEEERQRGNFPDRFSGHQFPNYSSELNVNALLLGDSALYLCASSLTGDVSYEQYFGPGTRLTVT.

The chain's CDR3 is CAWSVGRGGETQYF. DNA for the CDR3: TGTGCCTGGAGTGTGGGCAGGGGCGGAGAGACCCAGTACTTC. The genes are TRBV30 and TRBJ2-5; D may be TRBD1 (6 bases). The germline V and J ends were trimmed by 0 bases and 4 bases, with 12 bases remaining between them. CDR1 and CDR2 (germline): GTSNPN, SVGIG (reference sequence). The CDR3 spans 14 residues.

V gene TRBV19 combines with J gene TRBJ2-5; D gene unclear. Trimming stripped 3 bases from V and 10 bases from J, with 18 bases between. This CDR3 is 14 amino acids long. CDR1 LNHDA and CDR2 SQIVND come from the germline V gene (reference sequence). The CDR3 here is CASSIHGEQSRQYF. CDR3 DNA: TGTGCCAGTAGTATCCACGGAGAGCAGTCCCGCCAGTACTTC.

This chain connects TRBV7-2 to TRBJ2-4, with 7 bases aligning to TRBD1. Losses at the gene ends were 3 bases for V and 0 bases for J; bases not matched to a gene: 5. CDR1 SGHTA and CDR2 FQGNSA come from the germline V gene. The CDR3 sequence is 16 residues long. The CDR3 DNA follows: TGTGCCAGCAGCTTCCTGACAGGGCTAGCCAAAAACATTCAGTACTTC. Translating gives CASSFLTGLAKNIQYF.

The rearrangement uses TRBV2 and TRBJ2-1; D uncertain. Deletions cut 8 bases from V and 7 bases from J, with 15 bases between. Germline V gene lookup returns CDR1 SNHLY and CDR2 FYNNEI. This CDR3 is 13 amino acids long. The CDR3 is CASARTMVNEQFF. The CDR3 nucleotides are TGTGCCAGCGCGCGAACGATGGTGAATGAGCAGTTCTTC.

The gene calls are TRBV2 and TRBJ2-7; D gene ambiguous. Per the germline V gene, CDR1 is SNHLY and CDR2 is FYNNEI. The CDR3 sequence is 15 residues long. V was trimmed by 5 bases and J by 5 bases, leaving 19 bases between them. CDR3 nucleotides: TGTGCCAGCAGTTTATCTCCGGGCCCCGTGGACGAGCAGTACTTC. Protein: CASSLSPGPVDEQYF.

This chain links TRBV10-3 with TRBJ2-2, with 9 bases identical to TRBD1. Per the germline V gene, CDR1 is ENHRY and CDR2 is SYGVKD. Losses at the gene ends were 6 bases for V and 3 bases for J; bases not matched to a gene: 8. This CDR3 region has 16 residues. The CDR3 nucleotides read TGTGCCATCAGGGGGGCGGGACAGGGTTACACCGGGGAGCTGTTTTTT. It encodes CAIRGAGQGYTGELFF.

The rearrangement uses TRBV7-3 and TRBJ2-6, with TRBD1 as a possible D gene (5 bases). Germline V gives CDR1 SGHTA, CDR2 FQGTGA. V shed 5 bases and J shed 3 bases, with 8 bases lying between them. The CDR3 is 14 residues long. The CDR3: CASSPGFGANVLTF. CDR3 sequence (DNA): TGTGCCAGCAGCCCAGGGTTTGGGGCCAACGTCCTGACTTTC.

This sequence joins TRBV6-5 and TRBJ2-1; 8 nucleotides match TRBD2. After removal of 6 bases from V and 0 bases from J, the junction contained 4 bases not matched to a gene. The germline V gene has CDR1 MNHEY and CDR2 SVGAGI. This CDR3 spans 15 amino acids. This CDR3 is CASRESGGSYNEQFF. The CDR3 DNA follows: TGTGCCAGCAGGGAAAGCGGGGGCTCCTACAATGAGCAGTTCTTC.

The chain joins TRBV28 to TRBJ2-2; D is ambiguous. The CDR3 sequence is 12 residues long. From germline, CDR1 is MDHEN and CDR2 SYDVKM. Trimming pared 3 bases from V and 6 bases from J, leaving 5 bases between. In nucleotides, the CDR3 is TGTGCCAGCAGTTTTTTCTCCGGGGAGCTGTTTTTT. Protein: CASSFFSGELFF.

The V gene is TRBV2, the J gene TRBJ2-3; D is perhaps TRBD1 (6 bases). The CDR3 spans 13 residues. Germline loops: CDR1 SNHLY, CDR2 FYNNEI. V was clipped by 6 bases and J by 6 bases, with 13 bases between them. This chain's CDR3 is CASSENRADTQYF. The CDR3 bases are TGTGCCAGCAGCGAGAACAGGGCTGATACGCAGTATTTT. The entire variable domain, with the rest obtained from reference TRBV2 and TRBJ2-3, is as follows: EPEVTQTPSHQVTQMGQEVILRCVPISNHLYFYWYRQILGQKVEFLVSFYNNEISEKSEIFDDQFSVERPDGSNFTLKIRSTKLEDSAMYFCASSENRADTQYFGPGTRLTVL.

V usage is TRBV6-5 and J usage is TRBJ1-4; possibly TRBD1 for D (5 bases). The CDR3 consists of 13 residues. Germline V gene data show CDR1 as MNHEY and CDR2 as SVGAGI. V was trimmed by 6 bases and J by 11 bases, leaving 16 bases between them. The CDR3 loop reads CASSPNRDSKLFF. CDR3 DNA sequence: TGTGCCAGCAGCCCTAATCGGGACTCTAAACTGTTTTTT.

This sequence joins TRBV2 and TRBJ2-7, with D possibly being TRBD2 (6 bases). Germline CDR1 SNHLY, CDR2 FYNNEI. V lost 7 bases to trimming and J lost 4 bases, with 17 bases between them. The CDR3 totals 14 residues. This CDR3 reads CASMGRGTRYEQYF. The CDR3 region has the DNA TGTGCCAGCATGGGTCGGGGGACCCGTTACGAGCAGTACTTC.

V and J are TRBV28 and TRBJ2-2, with TRBD2 matching over 12 bases. CDR1 and CDR2 (germline): MDHEN, SYDVKM. V was pared by 4 bases and J by 4 bases, with 7 bases of the junction left unmatched. The CDR3 covers 17 residues. The CDR3 spells CASSSLAGGGGTGELFF. The DNA for the CDR3 is TGTGCCAGCAGTTCACTAGCGGGGGGCGGTGGCACCGGGGAGCTGTTTTTT.

The chain has TRBV6-6 and TRBJ2-5; 11 nucleotides line up with TRBD1. Looked up from germline, CDR1 is MNHNY and CDR2 is SVGAGI (reference sequence). V lost 6 bases to trimming and J lost 4 bases; unmatched junction nucleotides: 1. CDR3 size: 13 residues. As DNA, the CDR3 is TGTGCCAGCAGCGGGACAGGGGGAGAGACCCAGTACTTC. It translates to CASSGTGGETQYF.

The CDR3 DNA reads TGTGCCAGCAGCACAGTGGGCAGTTACACTGAAGCTTTCTTT. Translated: CASSTVGSYTEAFF. V and J are TRBV5-6 and TRBJ1-1; no firm D call. This CDR3 is built from 14 residues. In germline, CDR1 is SGHDT, CDR2 YYEEEE. Trimming took 4 bases from V and 3 from J, leaving 13 bases between them.

The rearrangement uses TRBV5-5 and TRBJ1-2; D is unresolved. The CDR3 spans 15 residues. V lost 0 bases, J lost 5 bases, and 14 bases lay in between. Germline V lookup: CDR1 SGHKS, CDR2 YYEKEE (reference sequence). CDR3 protein: CASSLVNVRGYGYTF. Here the CDR3 DNA reads TGTGCCAGCAGCTTGGTTAATGTTCGGGGTTATGGCTACACCTTC. Complete variable domain (other parts from reference TRBV5-5 and TRBJ1-2): DAGVTQSPTHLIKTRGQQVTLRCSPISGHKSVSWYQQVLGQGPQFIFQYYEKEERGRGNFPDRFSARQFPNYSSELNVNALLLGDSALYLCASSLVNVRGYGYTFGSGTRLTVV.